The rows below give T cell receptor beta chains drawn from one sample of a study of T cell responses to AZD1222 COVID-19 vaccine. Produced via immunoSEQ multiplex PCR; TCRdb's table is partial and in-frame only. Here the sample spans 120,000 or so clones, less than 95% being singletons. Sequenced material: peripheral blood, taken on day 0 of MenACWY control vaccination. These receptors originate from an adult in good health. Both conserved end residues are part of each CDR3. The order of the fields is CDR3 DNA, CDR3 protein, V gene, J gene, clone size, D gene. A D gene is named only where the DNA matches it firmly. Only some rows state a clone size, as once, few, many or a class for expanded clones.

TGCGCCAGCAGCCCGGGACTCGCGGGGGTTGAGACCCAGTACTTC,CASSPGLAGVETQYF,TRBV5-1,TRBJ2-5,.,TRBD2
TGTGCCACCCGGACAGGGGCGGGAGATACGCAGTATTTT,CATRTGAGDTQYF,TRBV10-3,TRBJ2-3,.,TRBD1
TGTGCCAGTAGTATTTCGGGACTAGCAAATGAGCAGTTCTTC,CASSISGLANEQFF,TRBV19,TRBJ2-1,.,TRBD2
TGTGCCAGCTCACCAGGTCAGGGGAAGGGCACAGATACGCAGTATTTT,CASSPGQGKGTDTQYF,TRBV18,TRBJ2-3,.,.
TGTGCCAGCATGTATAGCAATCAGCCCCAGCATTTT,CASMYSNQPQHF,TRBV28,TRBJ1-5,.,.
TGTGCCAGCATCCCCGCCGGGACAGGGAATGAAAAACTGTTTTTT,CASIPAGTGNEKLFF,TRBV28,TRBJ1-4,.,TRBD1
TGTGCCAGCAGGTCGACAGGTGATCAGCCCCAGCATTTT,CASRSTGDQPQHF,TRBV6-4,TRBJ1-5,.,.
TGCGCCAGCAGCTTGGCCTATGGTTTGACAGATACGCAGTATTTT,CASSLAYGLTDTQYF,TRBV5-1,TRBJ2-3,.,.
TGTGCCAGCAGCCAGGCGACAGGGGGCGGTAACTACGAGCAGTACTTC,CASSQATGGGNYEQYF,TRBV4-2,TRBJ2-7,few,TRBD1
TGTGCCAGCAGTCTCGGGGAGCTCAATGAGCAGTTCTTC,CASSLGELNEQFF,TRBV2,TRBJ2-1,.,.